A single sample gave rise to the 18 T cell receptor beta chains below, sequenced in a study of blood T cell repertoires in COVID-19. Generated by immunoSEQ multiplex PCR, the TCRdb table keeps only in-frame clones and is missing some. The sample yields approximately 100,000 clones, approximately 91% seen once. Sequencing used peripheral blood. Receptors originate from a human donor in a cohort sampled during active COVID-19.

The V and J genes are TRBV11-3 and TRBJ1-3, with a weak D call TRBD1 (5 bases). The CDR3 is 16 amino acids. V was clipped by 5 bases and J by 3 bases, with 17 bases between them. Germline CDR1 reads SGHNT; CDR2 reads YENEEA. DNA of the CDR3: TGTGCCAGCAGCGATGACAGTTTTCGAATTGGAAACACCATATATTTT. Encoded protein: CASSDDSFRIGNTIYF.

The rearrangement joins TRBV7-5 to TRBJ2-7; the D call TRBD2 from the table was never checked on the DNA. TRBV7-5 is a pseudogene segment. CDR3 length equals 15 residues. CDR3 in DNA: TGTGTCAGAAGCTTAGGCGGAACGAGCTCCTACGAGCAGTACTTC. Protein sequence: CVRSLGGTSSYEQYF.

CDR3 residues: CASSSSPDTQYF. The CDR3 DNA reads TGTGCCAGCAGTTCGTCCCCAGATACGCAGTATTTT. The gene calls are TRBV28 and TRBJ2-3; D ambiguous. The length of the CDR3 is 12 residues. V was clipped by 4 bases and J by 4 bases, with 6 bases between them. Germline V gene data show CDR1 as MDHEN and CDR2 as SYDVKM.

V and J are TRBV6-6 and TRBJ2-7; D is possibly TRBD2 (6 bases). CDR3 length: 12 residues. Deletions cut 6 bases from V and 5 bases from J, with 11 bases between. Germline V gives CDR1 MNHNY, CDR2 SVGAGI (reference sequence). CDR3 in amino acids: CASREGRNEQYF. The CDR3 DNA follows: TGTGCCAGCAGGGAGGGTAGGAACGAGCAGTACTTC.

The V call is TRBV19, the J call TRBJ2-3, with D possibly matching TRBD1 (5 bases). V was cut by 7 bases and J by 6 bases, with 17 bases left in between. Germline V gene data show CDR1 as LNHDA and CDR2 as SQIVND (reference sequence). The CDR3 consists of 14 residues. The CDR3 is CASNHQGGRDTQYF. The DNA for the CDR3 is TGTGCCAGTAACCATCAGGGCGGTAGGGATACGCAGTATTTT.

The chain combines TRBV2 with TRBJ1-1; the match to TRBD1 covers 9 bases. Germline lookup yields CDR1 SNHLY and CDR2 FYNNEI. CDR3 length: 14 amino acids. Trimming at V came to 6 bases and at J to 7 bases, leaving 9 bases not matched to a gene. The CDR3 nucleotides read TGTGCCAGCAGAATGGGACAGGGTAACGGTGAAGCTTTCTTT. Residues: CASRMGQGNGEAFF.

The CDR3 DNA follows: TGTGCCAGCAGCCACGCGGGCGGGACAGGACAAGAGACCCAGTACTTC. Translated: CASSHAGGTGQETQYF. The J gene is TRBJ2-5, the V gene TRBV4-2; 8 bases line up with TRBD1. Germline loops: CDR1 LGHNA, CDR2 YNFKEQ. J was trimmed by 2 bases and V by 3 bases; bases with no gene match: 8. This CDR3 is 16 amino acids long.

The genes are TRBV19 and TRBJ2-2, with D maybe TRBD1 (6 bases). The CDR3 consists of 15 residues. The germline V and J ends were trimmed by 4 bases and 7 bases, with 16 bases remaining between them. Germline CDR1 reads LNHDA; CDR2 reads SQIVND (reference sequence). The CDR3 DNA sequence: TGTGCCAGTAGTAAGCTACAGGGCAGCGGCGGGGAGCTGTTTTTT. Protein sequence: CASSKLQGSGGELFF.

The chain joins TRBV1 to TRBJ2-7; the table's D call, TRBD2, was not checked against the DNA. TRBV1 is assigned pseudogene status. This CDR3 has 19 residues. The CDR3 DNA follows: TGCACCAGCAGCAGTGTTCGGGCGGGCCAAGAATACTCCACTCACGAGCAGTACTTC. Encoded protein: CTSSSVRAGQEYSTHEQYF.

The J gene is TRBJ1-2, the V gene TRBV28; the D gene is possibly TRBD1 (6 bases). Germline V CDR1 and CDR2: MDHEN, SYDVKM. Deletions cut 5 bases from V and 10 bases from J, with 11 bases between. The CDR3 covers 11 residues. CDR3 region: CASSQNRAYTF. The CDR3 DNA reads TGTGCCAGCAGTCAAAACAGGGCCTACACCTTC.

J is TRBJ1-2 and V is TRBV6-2 or TRBV6-3; D call uncertain. The germline V and J ends were trimmed by 3 bases and 7 bases, with 12 bases remaining between them. Germline lookup yields CDR1 MNHEY and CDR2 SVGEGT. The CDR3 sequence is 13 residues long. Here the CDR3 reads CASSYWESGGYTF. As DNA, the CDR3 is TGTGCCAGCAGTTATTGGGAGAGCGGTGGCTACACCTTC.

The chain uses TRBV28 and TRBJ1-2; 8 bases map to TRBD1. The CDR3 loop spans 15 amino acids. Germline loops: CDR1 MDHEN, CDR2 SYDVKM. V dropped 2 bases and J dropped 4; count of bases not matched to a gene: 6. DNA of the CDR3: TGTGCCAGCAGTTTAAGTTTAGGGACAGGCTATGGCTACACCTTC. Protein product: CASSLSLGTGYGYTF.

This chain joins TRBV4-3 and TRBJ2-2, with TRBD2 matching over 7 bases. The CDR3 is 20 residues long. Per the germline V gene, CDR1 is LGHNA and CDR2 is YSLEER. Trimming took 4 bases from V and 4 from J; bases not matched to a gene: 21. The CDR3 nucleotides are TGCGCCAGCAGCCGTAGGTGGGGGGGGGACCCGCAGAGAGGCACCGGGGAGCTGTTTTTT. Translating it yields CASSRRWGGDPQRGTGELFF.

V and J are TRBV19 and TRBJ2-1; 10 bases agree with TRBD1. With 7 bases clipped from V and 5 bases from J, the junction kept 5 bases outside the gene matches. The CDR3 contains 14 residues. Germline values: CDR1 LNHDA, CDR2 SQIVND (reference sequence). The CDR3 is CASNRDRGNNEQFF. CDR3 DNA: TGTGCCAGTAACAGGGACAGGGGAAACAATGAGCAGTTCTTC.

The rearrangement uses TRBV24-1 and TRBJ1-3, with TRBD1 as a possible D gene (6 bases). The CDR3 runs 17 residues. V was trimmed by 0 bases and J by 0 bases, leaving 11 bases between them. Germline CDR1 is KGHDR and CDR2 is SFDVKD. Written as DNA, the CDR3 is TGTGCCACCAGTGATTTGCGACAGGCCTCCTCTGGAAACACCATATATTTT. The encoded protein is CATSDLRQASSGNTIYF.

J is TRBJ2-1 and V is TRBV7-3, with 9 bases lining up with TRBD1. This CDR3 has 12 residues. V gave up 3 bases and J gave up 10 bases; unmatched junction bases: 1. CDR1 SGHTA and CDR2 FQGTGA come from the germline V gene. The CDR3 DNA reads as TGTGCCAGCAGCTTCGGGACAGGGGAGCAGTTCTTC. It specifies CASSFGTGEQFF.

This chain joins TRBV10-3 and TRBJ2-1; 12 bases align to TRBD2. Germline CDR1 reads ENHRY; CDR2 reads SYGVKD. The CDR3 totals 14 residues. Trimming took 9 bases from V and 9 from J; bases not matched to a gene: 9. CDR3 DNA sequence: TGTGCCATTGAACCACTAGCGGGAGGCGGTGAGCAGTTCTTC. Amino acid sequence: CAIEPLAGGGEQFF.

The chain is built from TRBV5-4 and TRBJ1-1; TRBD1 aligns across 9 bases. The CDR3 extends over 16 amino acids. CDR1 SGHNT and CDR2 YYREEE come from the germline V gene (reference sequence). V shed 3 bases and J 2 bases; nucleotides not matched to a gene: 8. The CDR3 DNA follows: TGTGCCAGCAGCTCCCACTCCACAGGGGGCAACACTGAAGCTTTCTTT. Translated, it gives CASSSHSTGGNTEAFF. Based on the CDR3 plus reference TRBV5-4 and TRBJ1-1, the full variable domain is ETGVTQSPTHLIKTRGQQVTLRCSSQSGHNTVSWYQQALGQGPQFIFQYYREEENGRGNFPPRFSGLQFPNYSSELNVNALELDDSALYLCASSSHSTGGNTEAFFGQGTRLTVV.